This T cell receptor beta chain derives from a study of Ad26.COV2.S vaccination and SARS-CoV-2 variants. About the research overall: Ad26.COV2.S shots went into the muscle once or twice, 56 days apart. The study's findings and limits: Reportedly, spike-specific CD8+ and CD4+ T cell responses achieved substantial breadth once vaccination had taken place. The analyses of TCR breadth and depth may have understated the size of total T cell responses. Vaccine recipients surpassed placebo recipients in spike-specific TCR breadth.

The sample's treatment: around 19 received Ad26.COV2.S at low or high dose, single or two shots; 5 received placebo; per-sample allocation not given. Each sample was drawn 63 days after the first injection (of vaccine or placebo). Trimming took off 7 bases at V and 0 bases at J, with 13 bases between the two ends. The CDR3 spans 15 residues. Per germline, CDR1 LNHDA and CDR2 SQIVND (reference sequence). Comment on this clone: The target antigen is unknown.

Sequencing used immunoSEQ multiplex PCR; TCRdb keeps in-frame clones, though not all of them. The sample comprises fewer than 800,000 clones, 89% of which are singletons, and about 1.5% rests with the top ten. The origin of this receptor is a person between 18 and 59 years old who received the Ad26.COV2.S COVID-19 vaccine or a placebo. The chain couples TRBV19 to TRBJ2-1; D perhaps matches TRBD2 (6 bases). Sequences were derived from peripheral blood, sampled in a trial of Ad26.COV2.S vaccine versus placebo. The CDR3 bases are TGTGCCAGTATTCGGGACTCGAGCTCCTACAATGAGCAGTTCTTC. Residues: CASIRDSSSYNEQFF.